Listed below are T cell receptor beta chains from one sample, sequenced in a study of T cell responses to AZD1222 COVID-19 vaccine. Measured with immunoSEQ multiplex PCR; TCRdb has only the in-frame clones, and not every one. The repertoire includes about 270,000 clones, roughly 93% of them detected once, and roughly 0.6% sits in the top ten. This sample comprised peripheral blood, obtained 28 days after the second AZD1222 dose. The receptors originated from an adult who received the AZD1222 COVID-19 vaccine. CDR3s include the opening cysteine and the closing phenylalanine or tryptophan. D genes are given only for firm matches. Expanded clones get a size class; other rows say once, few or many, or leave the size out.

>once|TRBJ2-1|TRBD2|TRBV2
CASSEEVAGYNEQFF
TGTGCCAGCAGTGAAGAGGTAGCGGGATACAATGAGCAGTTCTTC
>once|TRBJ1-4|.|TRBV3-1/TRBV3-2
CASSPLGKEGEKLFF
TGTGCCAGCAGCCCCCTGGGAAAGGAGGGCGAAAAACTGTTTTTT
>few|TRBJ2-7|TRBD1|TRBV4-3
CASSQGQGWGYEQYF
TGCGCCAGCAGCCAAGGACAGGGCTGGGGCTACGAGCAGTACTTC
>.|TRBJ1-5|.|TRBV6-5
CASSPLGGARPQHF
TGTGCCAGCAGCCCCCTGGGAGGGGCGCGGCCCCAGCATTTT
>once|TRBJ2-5|.|TRBV7-9
CASSLSGQIETQYF
TGTGCCAGCAGCTTATCTGGGCAGATAGAGACCCAGTACTTC
>.|TRBJ1-6|.|TRBV5-4
CASSLGGMGFGSPLHF
TGTGCCAGCAGCTTGGGAGGGATGGGCTTCGGGTCACCCCTCCACTTT
>once|TRBJ2-4|.|TRBV6-5
CASSYRQGAKNIQYF
TGTGCCAGCAGTTACCGGCAGGGGGCCAAAAACATTCAGTACTTC
>.|TRBJ2-2|TRBD1|TRBV7-8
CASSSRDRSPTGELFF
TGTGCCAGCAGCAGCCGGGACAGGTCTCCAACCGGGGAGCTGTTTTTT
>.|TRBJ1-1|TRBD1|TRBV19
CASSITGGLKAFF
TGTGCCAGTAGTATAACAGGGGGCCTGAAAGCTTTCTTT
>.|TRBJ2-1|.|TRBV7-9
CASSWRGDPIHGEQFF
TGTGCCAGCAGCTGGAGGGGGGACCCGATTCACGGTGAGCAGTTCTTC
>.|TRBJ2-7|.|TRBV5-1
CASSLAGDSSYEQYF
TGCGCCAGCAGCTTGGCCGGGGACTCCTCCTACGAGCAGTACTTC
>.|TRBJ2-1|TRBD2|TRBV2
CASRRAGGYNEQFF
TGTGCCAGCAGGAGGGCGGGGGGTTACAATGAGCAGTTCTTC
>.|TRBJ2-1|TRBD2|TRBV19
CASSPIAGGLNEQFF
TGTGCCAGTAGCCCCATAGCGGGGGGCCTCAATGAGCAGTTCTTC
>.|TRBJ1-2|TRBD1|TRBV6-5
CASSLTGSGGYTF
TGTGCCAGCAGCCTGACAGGGAGCGGTGGCTACACCTTC
>.|TRBJ1-5|.|TRBV5-8
CASSGAGQPQHF
TGTGCCAGCAGCGGGGCTGGGCAGCCCCAGCATTTT
>few|TRBJ2-1|TRBD2|TRBV5-1
CASSLELAGGPGEQFF
TGCGCCAGCAGCTTGGAACTAGCGGGAGGGCCGGGGGAGCAGTTCTTC
>.|TRBJ2-1|.|TRBV6-2/TRBV6-3
CASSFIDRSSHEQFF
TGTGCCAGCAGTTTTATAGACAGGTCCTCCCATGAGCAGTTCTTC
>.|TRBJ2-7|.|TRBV27
CASSHSSGTYHYEQYF
TGTGCCAGCAGTCACTCCTCCGGGACATATCACTACGAGCAGTACTTC
>.|TRBJ1-4|.|TRBV5-4
CASSGRPGSNEKLFF
TGTGCCAGCAGCGGAAGACCCGGGTCTAATGAAAAACTGTTTTTT
>.|TRBJ1-2|.|TRBV10-3
CAISESGNYGYTF
TGTGCCATCAGTGAGTCGGGGAACTATGGCTACACCTTC
>.|TRBJ2-7|TRBD2|TRBV7-2
CASSLGREYRNEQYF
TGTGCCAGCAGCTTAGGGCGGGAGTACAGAAACGAGCAGTACTTC
>.|TRBJ2-7|.|TRBV5-1
CASSLEGGQTYEQYF
TGCGCCAGCAGCTTGGAGGGGGGACAGACCTACGAGCAGTACTTC
>.|TRBJ2-5|.|TRBV2
CASSGARGETQYF
TGTGCCAGCAGTGGGGCTAGAGGAGAGACCCAGTACTTC
>.|TRBJ2-7|TRBD1|TRBV7-9
CASSDRGGSYEQYF
TGTGCCAGCAGCGACAGGGGGGGAAGCTACGAGCAGTACTTC
>once|TRBJ2-7|TRBD2|TRBV5-1
CASSLSGTAYEQYF
TGCGCCAGCAGCTTAAGCGGGACGGCCTACGAGCAGTACTTC
>.|TRBJ2-7|.|TRBV15
CATSRAGLSYEQYF
TGTGCCACCAGCAGAGCCGGGCTCTCCTACGAGCAGTACTTC
>.|TRBJ1-2|.|TRBV10-3
CATSQVRSGYTF
TGTGCCACCTCACAGGTTCGGAGTGGCTACACCTTC
>.|TRBJ1-6|.|TRBV9
CASSPMGGLLNSPLHF
TGTGCCAGCAGCCCGATGGGGGGGTTGCTCAATTCACCCCTCCACTTT
>.|TRBJ2-5|.|TRBV6-5
CASTTGLGGTQYF
TGTGCCAGCACAACAGGGTTGGGAGGGACCCAGTACTTC
>.|TRBJ2-7|.|TRBV6-5
CASSTAPHRVHEQYF
TGTGCCAGCAGCACCGCTCCTCACAGGGTCCACGAGCAGTACTTC
>.|TRBJ1-3|TRBD1|TRBV5-5
CASSLRTGLGGNTIYF
TGTGCCAGCAGCTTGAGGACAGGGCTTGGAGGAAACACCATATATTTT
>once|TRBJ2-3|.|TRBV7-3
CASSLAAGGGQLNTQYF
TGTGCCAGCAGCTTAGCGGCTGGGGGAGGACAACTCAATACGCAGTATTTT
>.|TRBJ2-5|.|TRBV6-5
CASSYQYQETQYF
TGTGCCAGCAGTTACCAATACCAAGAGACCCAGTACTTC
>.|TRBJ2-5|.|TRBV5-6
CASSPGGGFQETQYF
TGTGCCAGCAGCCCTGGGGGGGGCTTCCAAGAGACCCAGTACTTC
>.|TRBJ2-7|TRBD1|TRBV6-2/TRBV6-3
CASSYRDSLYEQYF
TGTGCCAGCAGTTACCGGGACAGCCTCTACGAGCAGTACTTC
>.|TRBJ1-4|TRBD1|TRBV19
CASSARTGGNEKLFF
TGTGCCAGTAGTGCCAGGACAGGGGGCAACGAAAAACTGTTTTTT
>.|TRBJ1-1|.|TRBV18
CASSPPGRQITEAFF
TGTGCCAGCTCACCACCAGGGCGACAAATAACTGAAGCTTTCTTT
>.|TRBJ1-1|TRBD1|TRBV2
CASSADRGTEAFF
TGTGCCAGCAGTGCAGACAGGGGCACTGAAGCTTTCTTT
>.|TRBJ2-1|TRBD2|TRBV3-1/TRBV3-2
CASSPTSGAVNEQFF
TGTGCCAGCAGCCCTACTAGCGGAGCCGTTAATGAGCAGTTCTTC
>.|TRBJ1-2|.|TRBV18
CASSLDIQSGGYTF
TGTGCCAGCTCGTTGGACATTCAATCGGGAGGCTACACCTTC
>.|TRBJ1-1|TRBD1|TRBV27
CASSLRQGNTEAFF
TGTGCCAGCAGTCTCCGACAGGGGAACACTGAAGCTTTCTTT
>few|TRBJ2-7|.|TRBV18
CASSPSANSYEQYF
TGTGCCAGCTCACCCTCCGCGAACTCCTACGAGCAGTACTTC
>.|TRBJ2-1|.|TRBV7-3
CASSVNSRNEQFF
TGTGCCAGCAGCGTTAATAGTAGGAATGAGCAGTTCTTC
>.|TRBJ2-7|TRBD1|TRBV3-1/TRBV3-2
CASSRQGVHEQYF
TGTGCCAGCAGCCGACAGGGGGTCCACGAGCAGTACTTC
>.|TRBJ2-2|.|TRBV3-1/TRBV3-2
CASSQGDHGELFF
TGTGCCAGCAGCCAGGGGGATCACGGGGAGCTGTTTTTT
>few|TRBJ2-7|.|TRBV2
CASRSDGAYEQYF
TGTGCCAGCAGATCGGACGGAGCCTACGAGCAGTACTTC
>.|TRBJ1-6|TRBD1|TRBV4-3
CASSPTGKIDSPLHF
TGCGCCAGCAGCCCGACAGGGAAGATTGATTCACCCCTCCACTTT
>.|TRBJ2-2|TRBD2|TRBV28
CASRGAGLAGNTGELFF
TGTGCCAGCAGGGGGGCCGGCCTAGCGGGGAACACCGGGGAGCTGTTTTTT
>.|TRBJ2-1|.|TRBV20-1
CSASGDNEQFF
TGCAGTGCTAGTGGGGACAATGAGCAGTTCTTC
>.|TRBJ2-7|.|TRBV15
CATSITRDNSYEQYF
TGTGCCACCAGCATAACCCGGGACAACTCCTACGAGCAGTACTTC
>.|TRBJ1-3|.|TRBV6-6
CASSYDRYSGNTIYF
TGTGCCAGCAGTTACGACCGATACTCTGGAAACACCATATATTTT
>.|TRBJ2-3|TRBD1|TRBV30
CAWRLTGGSGTQYF
TGTGCCTGGAGATTGACAGGGGGTTCGGGTACGCAGTATTTT
>.|TRBJ1-2|.|TRBV7-2
CASSLDPGGRGYTF
TGTGCCAGCAGCTTAGATCCCGGGGGAAGAGGCTACACCTTC
>few|TRBJ1-5|.|TRBV5-5
CASSFRVDLGSPQHF
TGTGCCAGCAGCTTTCGAGTCGATCTTGGCTCGCCCCAGCATTTT
>once|TRBJ2-5|.|TRBV9
CASSVAGKETQYF
TGTGCCAGCAGCGTGGCCGGGAAAGAGACCCAGTACTTC